These 4 T cell receptor beta chains were all obtained from the same sample, sequenced in a study of control samples from healthy donors and cancer patients. Only in-frame clones appear in the TCRdb table, and some are missing; sequencing was by immunoSEQ multiplex PCR. The sample spans some 190,000 clones; the ten largest clones claim less than 2.5%. Sequencing input: blood. The receptors derive from a woman aged 30 to 39 in good health.

The chain combines TRBV5-4 with TRBJ2-7; TRBD1 aligns across 9 bases. V was pared by 2 bases and J by 4 bases, with 13 bases of the junction left unmatched. Germline V gives CDR1 SGHNT, CDR2 YYREEE (reference sequence). The CDR3 runs to 17 residues. The CDR3 spells CASSFLRPFDRGYEQYF. The CDR3 coding sequence is TGTGCCAGCAGCTTCCTACGGCCTTTTGACAGGGGGTACGAGCAGTACTTC.

Of note for this clone: Germline is not matched at one junction end, which may reflect a read error. The chain carries TRBV7-9 and TRBJ1-1; D is unclear. The CDR3 has 14 residues. The germline gives CDR1 SEHNR, CDR2 FQNEAQ (reference sequence). DNA for the CDR3: TGTGCCAGCAGCCAAGGAGGGAGGAACGCTGAAGCTTTCTTT. Translating it yields CASSQGGRNAEAFF.

This sequence joins TRBV7-8 and TRBJ1-5; 9 nucleotides line up with TRBD1. The CDR3 loop spans 19 amino acids. In germline, CDR1 is SGHVS, CDR2 FQNEAQ. Trimming took 5 bases from V and 3 from J; bases not matched to a gene: 17. The CDR3 DNA reads as TGTGCCAGCAGCCTCTACCGTGACAGGGGGGCGGAAGACAATCAGCCCCAGCATTTT. Translated: CASSLYRDRGAEDNQPQHF.

V is TRBV28 and J is TRBJ1-5, with D possibly TRBD1 on 5 matching bases. There are 14 residues in the CDR3. With 10 bases removed from V and 0 bases from J, the gap between germline ends came to 13 bases. Germline V CDR1 and CDR2: MDHEN, SYDVKM. The chain's CDR3 is CANAGGYSNQPQHF. CDR3 DNA sequence: TGTGCCAACGCCGGGGGATATAGCAATCAGCCCCAGCATTTT. The full variable domain, in which reference TRBV28 and TRBJ1-5 provide the parts outside the CDR3, is DVKVTQSSRYLVKRTGEKVFLECVQDMDHENMFWYRQDPGLGLRLIYFSYDVKMKEKGDIPEGYSVSREKKERFSLILESASTNQTSMYLCANAGGYSNQPQHFGDGTRLSIL.